This T cell receptor (beta chain) emerged from a study of shared clonotypes between healthy human individuals. Study-wide results and limits: Incomplete sequencing of sorted subsets was indicated by rarefaction despite large depth. Relative to memory subsets, naive subsets generally showed larger estimated richness.

Germline V gene sequence: CDR1 SGHNT, CDR2 YYREEE (reference sequence). CDR3 size: 15 residues. Between the trimmed V and J ends, which lost 0 bases and 5 bases, there was a span of 14 bases. At deep level, the assay was performed. TCRdb keeps only in-frame clones here, not all; method: immunoSEQ multiplex PCR. The sample shows fewer than 850,000 clones, around 91% of them seen only once. With respect to this clone: Its antigen is not known.

Donors comprised healthy HIV-negative adults lacking recent acute infections or vaccinations. This chain links TRBV5-4 with TRBJ1-2, with unresolved D. The source material was memory CD8+ T cells from PBMCs. As for subset: CD45RO+ cells pooled with CCR7-negative TemRA cells. This receptor was identified in a man between 18 and 35 years old in good health. Some clones in this sample may be carry-over from other donors' samples. As DNA, the CDR3 is TGTGCCAGCAGCTTGGGTAGCAGGAGCCAGTATGGCTACACCTTC. Its protein product is CASSLGSRSQYGYTF.